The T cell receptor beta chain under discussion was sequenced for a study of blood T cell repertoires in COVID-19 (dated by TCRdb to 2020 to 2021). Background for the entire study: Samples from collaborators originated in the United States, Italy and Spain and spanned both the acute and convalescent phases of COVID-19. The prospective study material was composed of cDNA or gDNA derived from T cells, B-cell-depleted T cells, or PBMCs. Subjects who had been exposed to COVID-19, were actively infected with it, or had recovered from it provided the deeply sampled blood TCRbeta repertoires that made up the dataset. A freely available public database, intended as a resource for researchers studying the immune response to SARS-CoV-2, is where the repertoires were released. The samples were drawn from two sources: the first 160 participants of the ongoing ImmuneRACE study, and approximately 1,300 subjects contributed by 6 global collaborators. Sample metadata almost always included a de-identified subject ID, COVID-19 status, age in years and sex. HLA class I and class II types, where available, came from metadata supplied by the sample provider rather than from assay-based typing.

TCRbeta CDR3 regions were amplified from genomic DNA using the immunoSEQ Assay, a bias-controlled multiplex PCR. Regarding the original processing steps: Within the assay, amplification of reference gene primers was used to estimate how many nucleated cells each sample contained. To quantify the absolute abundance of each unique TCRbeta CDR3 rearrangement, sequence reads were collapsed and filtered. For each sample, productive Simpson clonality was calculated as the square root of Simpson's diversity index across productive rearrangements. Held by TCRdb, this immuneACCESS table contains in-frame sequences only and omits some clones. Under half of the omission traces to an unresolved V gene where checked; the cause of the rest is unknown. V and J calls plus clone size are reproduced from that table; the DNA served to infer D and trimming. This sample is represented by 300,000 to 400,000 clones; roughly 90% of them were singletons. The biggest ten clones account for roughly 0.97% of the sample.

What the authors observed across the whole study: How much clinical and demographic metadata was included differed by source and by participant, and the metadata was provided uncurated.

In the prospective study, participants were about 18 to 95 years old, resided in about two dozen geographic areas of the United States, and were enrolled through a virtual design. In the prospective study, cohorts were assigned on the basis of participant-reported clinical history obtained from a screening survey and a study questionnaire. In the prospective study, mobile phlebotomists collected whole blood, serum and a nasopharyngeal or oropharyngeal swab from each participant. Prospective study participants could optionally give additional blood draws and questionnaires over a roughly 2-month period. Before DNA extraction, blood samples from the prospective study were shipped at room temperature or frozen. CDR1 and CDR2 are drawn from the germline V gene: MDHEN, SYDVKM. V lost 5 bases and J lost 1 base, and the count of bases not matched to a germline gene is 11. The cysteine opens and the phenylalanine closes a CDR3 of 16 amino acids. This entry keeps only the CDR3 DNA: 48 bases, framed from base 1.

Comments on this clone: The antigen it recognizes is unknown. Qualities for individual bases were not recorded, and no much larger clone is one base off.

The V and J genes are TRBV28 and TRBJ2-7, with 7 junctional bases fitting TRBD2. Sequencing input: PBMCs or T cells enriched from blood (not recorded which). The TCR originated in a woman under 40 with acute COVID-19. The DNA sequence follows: TGTGCCAGCAGTGGGGGGGGGACGCTGAGTTCCTACGAGCAGTACTTC. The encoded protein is CASSGGGTLSSYEQYF.